Below, 12 T cell receptor beta chains from the same sample are listed, as sequenced in a study of blood T cell repertoires in COVID-19. Assay used: immunoSEQ multiplex PCR; TCRdb lists only in-frame clones, some missing. The table records approximately 240,000 clones, about 90% of them present only once. Sample: PBMCs or T cells enriched from blood (not recorded which). The receptors originated from a woman aged 18-29 years who had recovered from COVID-19.

This clone was picked up one time. The chain recombines TRBV20-1 with TRBJ2-7; D is ambiguous. Deletions cut 3 bases from V and 0 bases from J, with 9 bases between. CDR1 is DFQATT and CDR2 is SNEGSKA in the germline V gene (reference sequence). This CDR3 has 13 residues. Written as DNA, the CDR3 is TGCAGTGCTAGTGTCCCTAACTCCTACGAGCAGTACTTC. This gives the protein CSASVPNSYEQYF.

This clone showed up just once. V usage is TRBV7-2 and J usage is TRBJ2-2; D is possibly TRBD1 (5 bases). The CDR3 has 16 amino acids. V was pared by 5 bases and J by 8 bases, with 21 bases between. Germline CDR1 SGHTA, CDR2 FQGNSA. CDR3 in amino acids: CASSVVGQGVSGELFF. The DNA of the CDR3 is TGTGCCAGCAGCGTAGTCGGCCAGGGTGTATCGGGGGAGCTGTTTTTT.

CDR3 sequence reads: CASRMTGTNQPQHF. CDR3 nucleotides: TGTGCCAGCAGGATGACAGGGACCAATCAGCCCCAGCATTTT. This chain links TRBV6-6 with TRBJ1-5; 7 nucleotides agree with TRBD1. With 6 bases clipped from V and 3 bases from J, the junction kept 5 bases outside the gene matches. Germline CDR1 and CDR2: MNHNY and SVGAGI (reference sequence). CDR3 length: 14 residues.

About this clone: A junction boundary mismatches the germline segment, possibly from a read error. This chain links TRBV19 with TRBJ2-5; D not resolved. The CDR3 is 11 residues long. In germline, CDR1 is LNHDA, CDR2 SQIVND (reference sequence). CDR3 in amino acids: CVSSLQETQYF. The CDR3 nucleotides are TGTGTCAGTAGTCTCCAAGAGACCCAGTACTTC. Drawing the rest from reference TRBV19 and TRBJ2-5, the complete variable domain is DGGITQSPKYLFRKEGQNVTLSCEQNLNHDAMYWYRQDPGQGLRLIYYSQIVNDFQKGDIAEGYSVSREKKESFPLTVTSAQKNPTAFYLCVSSLQETQYFGPGTRLLVL.

The rearrangement links TRBV12-3 or TRBV12-4 to TRBJ2-7, with D possibly matching TRBD1 (5 bases). The CDR3 loop spans 13 amino acids. Trimming shortened V by 6 bases and J by 3 bases, and 12 bases separated the two germline ends. The CDR3 region is CASREDTNYEQYF. The DNA for the CDR3 is TGTGCCAGCAGAGAGGACACAAACTACGAGCAGTACTTC.

The chain couples TRBV10-3 to TRBJ2-1; TRBD2 matches 10 bases. This CDR3 is built from 16 residues. V trimming: 6 bases; J trimming: 6 bases; junction bases outside the gene matches: 11. CDR1 ENHRY and CDR2 SYGVKD come from the germline V gene. This CDR3 reads CAISPSGTSVSNEQFF. In nucleotides, the CDR3 is TGTGCCATCAGCCCTTCCGGGACTAGCGTCAGCAATGAGCAGTTCTTC.

The rearrangement joins TRBV11-3 to TRBJ1-1; 7 nucleotides agree with TRBD1. Losses at the gene ends were 5 bases for V and 10 bases for J; bases not matched to a gene: 10. Germline V gives CDR1 SGHNT, CDR2 YENEEA. CDR3 size: 13 residues. The CDR3 spells CASSVSSTGAAFF. DNA of the CDR3: TGTGCCAGCAGCGTCTCATCTACAGGGGCAGCTTTCTTT.

V is TRBV19 and J is TRBJ1-5; D is possibly TRBD1 (6 bases). V lost 3 bases, J lost 6 bases, and 15 bases lay in between. The CDR3 spans 15 residues. Germline loops: CDR1 LNHDA, CDR2 SQIVND (reference sequence). The CDR3 reads CASSMAGGGRQPQHF. CDR3 sequence (DNA): TGTGCCAGTAGTATGGCGGGAGGGGGGCGTCAGCCCCAGCATTTT.

The CDR3 DNA reads TGTGCCAGCAGCTTGGGAGCATGGAACACTGAAGCTTTCTTT. Encoded protein: CASSLGAWNTEAFF. The chain combines TRBV11-2 with TRBJ1-1; D unclear. Germline CDR1 SGHAT, CDR2 FQNNGV. The CDR3 spans 14 residues. V was trimmed by 3 bases and J by 1 base, leaving 9 bases between them.

This chain uses TRBV29-1 with TRBJ2-1; 14 nucleotides match TRBD2. The germline V gene has CDR1 SQVTM and CDR2 ANQGSEA. The ends lost 6 bases at V and 4 bases at J; junction bases unmatched: 5. The CDR3 is 15 residues long. The CDR3 DNA reads TGCAGCGTCGCTGGACTAGCGGGGGGATACAATGAGCAGTTCTTC. Protein product: CSVAGLAGGYNEQFF.

This sequence joins TRBV11-2 and TRBJ2-5, with no clear D. V was shortened by 2 bases and J by 2 bases, with 6 bases between the two germline ends. The CDR3 runs to 13 residues. CDR1 SGHAT and CDR2 FQNNGV come from the germline V gene. The CDR3 region has the DNA TGTGCCAGCAGCTTAACAGTACAAGAGACCCAGTACTTC. Protein product: CASSLTVQETQYF.

The chain uses TRBV7-9 and TRBJ1-2; tentative D call: TRBD1 (5 bases). CDR1 is SEHNR, CDR2 FQNEAQ, per germline (reference sequence). CDR3 size: 13 residues. The germline V and J ends were trimmed by 5 bases and 4 bases, with 11 bases remaining between them. The CDR3 loop reads CASSPDSLYGYTF. DNA of the CDR3: TGTGCCAGCAGCCCAGACAGCCTCTATGGCTACACCTTC.